A single sample is the source of the 11 T cell receptor beta chains below, sequenced in a study of control samples from healthy donors and cancer patients. TCRdb keeps only in-frame clones here, not all; method: immunoSEQ multiplex PCR. The repertoire holds fewer than 85,000 clones, with almost 95% as singletons. The sequenced material came from blood. The receptors derive from an older woman in good health.

The V call is TRBV18, the J call TRBJ1-3, with TRBD1 as a possible D gene (5 bases). Trimming removed 6 bases from V and 4 bases from J, with 22 bases in between. Germline loops: CDR1 KGHSH, CDR2 LQKENI. The CDR3 spans 17 residues. The CDR3 DNA is TGTGCCAGCTCTCACACACGAGAGGGGTTCTCCGGAAACACCATATATTTT. This codes for CASSHTREGFSGNTIYF.

This chain uses TRBV5-1 with TRBJ2-7; D may be TRBD1 or TRBD2 (5 bases each). The germline CDR1 and CDR2 sequences are SGHRS and YFSETQ. The V end was cut by 4 bases, the J end by 7 bases, with 21 bases between. There are 15 residues in the CDR3. CDR3: CASSIGTIARGEQYF. In DNA, the CDR3 is TGCGCCAGCAGCATAGGGACCATCGCCAGAGGGGAGCAGTACTTC.

J is TRBJ2-7 and V is TRBV5-1; 13 nucleotides agree with TRBD2. Germline CDR1 SGHRS, CDR2 YFSETQ. The ends lost 4 bases at V and 7 bases at J; junction bases unmatched: 8. This CDR3 is built from 15 residues. The CDR3 is CASSAAGTSGTEQYF. CDR3 coding DNA: TGCGCCAGCAGCGCCGCCGGGACTAGCGGGACTGAGCAGTACTTC.

This sequence joins TRBV18 and TRBJ2-5, with D maybe TRBD2 (5 bases). The CDR3 contains 12 residues. The V end lost 3 bases, the J end lost 7 bases, and 9 bases lay between the germline ends. Germline V gene lookup returns CDR1 KGHSH and CDR2 LQKENI. CDR3 sequence reads: CASSPYRGTQYF. The DNA of the CDR3 is TGTGCCAGCTCACCTTACCGGGGGACCCAGTACTTC.

This chain uses TRBV24-1 with TRBJ2-3; D is undetermined. Germline-derived CDR1 and CDR2 are KGHDR and SFDVKD. The CDR3 runs 14 residues. V was cut by 3 bases and J by 2 bases, with 8 bases left in between. This chain's CDR3 is CATSDNRATDTQYF. The CDR3 DNA follows: TGTGCCACCAGTGATAACAGAGCCACAGATACGCAGTATTTT.

The chain combines TRBV28 with TRBJ1-2; no reliable D call. The germline CDR1 and CDR2 sequences are MDHEN and SYDVKM. CDR3 length equals 14 residues. The germline V and J ends were trimmed by 10 bases and 6 bases, with 21 bases remaining between them. CDR3 in amino acids: CATNSADRRDGYTF. CDR3 nucleotides: TGTGCCACCAACTCTGCGGACCGGCGGGATGGCTACACCTTC.

The chain carries TRBV19 and TRBJ2-5, with D tentatively TRBD1 or TRBD2 (7 bases each). Trimming left V 3 bases short and J 5 bases short, with 16 bases between. Germline CDR1 and CDR2: LNHDA and SQIVND (reference sequence). CDR3 size: 15 residues. The DNA for the CDR3 is TGTGCCAGTAGTATGGCGTCAGGGGGGGTGGAGACCCAGTACTTC. As protein: CASSMASGGVETQYF. Complete variable domain (other parts from reference TRBV19 and TRBJ2-5): DGGITQSPKYLFRKEGQNVTLSCEQNLNHDAMYWYRQDPGQGLRLIYYSQIVNDFQKGDIAEGYSVSREKKESFPLTVTSAQKNPTAFYLCASSMASGGVETQYFGPGTRLLVL.

The chain combines TRBV19 with TRBJ2-2; D may be TRBD2 (6 bases). V was clipped by 5 bases and J by 2 bases, with 9 bases between them. This CDR3 is 14 amino acids long. Germline lookup yields CDR1 LNHDA and CDR2 SQIVND (reference sequence). CDR3 in DNA: TGTGCCAGTAGTCGACTAGTAAACACCGGGGAGCTGTTTTTT. This sequence encodes CASSRLVNTGELFF.

This clone was seen just once. In DNA form, the CDR3 reads TGTGCCAGCAGGCAAACAGGGGTTGGCACAGATACGCAGTATTTT. Its protein product is CASRQTGVGTDTQYF. The chain links TRBV5-8 to TRBJ2-3; 7 bases fit TRBD1. From germline, CDR1 is SGHTS and CDR2 YDEGEE. The CDR3 is 15 amino acids. The V gene end was trimmed by 5 bases and the J gene end by 1 base; junction bases not matched to a gene: 7.

The chain recombines TRBV5-1 with TRBJ1-4; D is unresolved. The V end lost 4 bases, the J end lost 2 bases, and 9 bases lay between the germline ends. This CDR3 comprises 14 residues. CDR1 is SGHRS, CDR2 YFSETQ, per germline. The CDR3 nucleotides read TGCGCCAGCAGCACTAGAGGGACTAATGAAAAACTGTTTTTT. Its translation is CASSTRGTNEKLFF.

CDR3 in amino acids: CASSSGEADEKLFF. The CDR3 DNA follows: TGTGCCAGCAGTTCAGGGGAGGCGGATGAAAAACTGTTTTTT. The chain joins TRBV6-5 to TRBJ1-4; D is possibly TRBD1 (6 bases). CDR3 size: 14 residues. V lost 4 bases and J lost 6, with 12 bases in between. Per germline, CDR1 MNHEY and CDR2 SVGAGI.